This T cell receptor (beta chain) was sequenced in a study of T cell responses to AZD1222 COVID-19 vaccine. For the study at large: Pooled samples include second doses given at about 4 or 12 weeks.

The table came from immunoSEQ multiplex PCR; TCRdb's copy has only in-frame clones and leaves some out. The sample includes 65,000 to 95,000 clones, 75% to 85% of them seen just once. Study results and caveats: Seropositive status at baseline applied to only five or six AZD1222 recipients. Spike-specific TCR breadth and depth were elevated following two AZD1222 doses. Clonal diversity may have been underestimated in mostly white British donors.

V dropped 10 bases and J dropped 1 base, with 12 bases sitting between them. Germline CDR1 reads LGHDT; CDR2 reads YNNKEL (reference sequence). The CDR3 totals 13 residues. Details on this clone: Its cognate antigen is unknown.

J is TRBJ2-3 and V is TRBV3-1 (or the pseudogene TRBV3-2); tentatively, D is TRBD2 (5 bases). Source: peripheral blood, taken on day 0 of AZD1222 vaccination. This TCR came from an adult in good health. The DNA for the CDR3 is TGTGCCACGGGTGCGGGCCGCACAGATACGCAGTATTTT. Protein: CATGAGRTDTQYF.